The 20 T cell receptor beta chains given below trace back to one sample, sequenced in a study of T cell changes during pregnancy in multiple sclerosis. TCRdb keeps only in-frame clones here, not all; method: immunoSEQ multiplex PCR. In the table there are approximately 70,000 clones, 92% of which are singletons. The sequences come from peripheral blood, collected in the second trimester of pregnancy. Receptor source: a female donor in good health, enrolled as a control in a pregnancy study.

This chain links TRBV30 with TRBJ2-1; 7 positions match TRBD2. Trimming took 7 bases from V and 0 from J; bases not matched to a gene: 9. The germline CDR1 and CDR2 sequences are GTSNPN and SVGIG (reference sequence). The CDR3 totals 15 residues. The CDR3 DNA follows: TGTGCCTCCGCTCGGGTAGCGGGCTCCTACAATGAGCAGTTCTTC. It specifies CASARVAGSYNEQFF.

The chain employs TRBV25-1 and TRBJ2-7; TRBD1 matches at 8 bases. CDR1 is MGHDK and CDR2 is SYGVNS in the germline V gene. CDR3 size: 16 residues. V lost 4 bases, J lost 4 bases, and 12 bases stayed unmatched. CDR3: CASSATTGGEWYEQYF. CDR3 DNA sequence: TGTGCCAGCAGTGCCACTACAGGGGGAGAATGGTACGAGCAGTACTTC.

V is TRBV7-2 and J is TRBJ1-2; 8 nucleotides align to TRBD1. The length of the CDR3 is 15 residues. V lost 5 bases to trimming and J lost 4 bases; unmatched junction nucleotides: 9. Germline V gene lookup returns CDR1 SGHTA and CDR2 FQGNSA. In nucleotides, the CDR3 is TGTGCCAGCAGCCCGTCACAGGGGGTGTTCTATGGCTACACCTTC. Translated: CASSPSQGVFYGYTF. The entire variable domain, with the rest obtained from reference TRBV7-2 and TRBJ1-2, is as follows: GAGVSQSPSNKVTEKGKDVELRCDPISGHTALYWYRQSLGQGLEFLIYFQGNSAPDKSGLPSDRFSAERTGGSVSTLTIQRTQQEDSAVYLCASSPSQGVFYGYTFGSGTRLTVV.

The sample holds one count of this clone. This chain links TRBV25-1 with TRBJ2-5; 7 bases line up with TRBD1. CDR3 size: 14 residues. Per the germline V gene, CDR1 is MGHDK and CDR2 is SYGVNS. V dropped 3 bases and J dropped 5; count of bases not matched to a gene: 6. The CDR3 nucleotides read TGTGCCAGCAGTGACACGACAGGGATGGAGACCCAGTACTTC. Translation gives CASSDTTGMETQYF.

The chain combines TRBV29-1 with TRBJ2-2; 8 positions agree with TRBD1. Germline V lookup: CDR1 SQVTM, CDR2 ANQGSEA. Losses at the gene ends were 6 bases for V and 2 bases for J; bases not matched to a gene: 2. The CDR3 covers 13 residues. The CDR3 coding sequence is TGCAGCGTGACAGGGGTTAACACCGGGGAGCTGTTTTTT. It codes for CSVTGVNTGELFF.

V gene TRBV5-1 combines with J gene TRBJ2-7; 11 bases are a match to TRBD1. This CDR3 spans 14 amino acids. Trimming removed 4 bases from V and 5 bases from J; junction bases left unmatched: 5. Per germline, CDR1 SGHRS and CDR2 YFSETQ. CDR3 protein: CASSTGTGGDEQYF. CDR3 in DNA: TGCGCCAGCAGCACCGGGACAGGGGGTGACGAGCAGTACTTC.

V gene TRBV10-1 combines with J gene TRBJ2-1, with TRBD2 matching 15 bases. Germline V CDR1 and CDR2: WNHNN, SYGVQD (reference sequence). The junction had 5 bases not matched to a gene; V was cut back by 5 bases and J by 6 bases. This CDR3 is built from 16 residues. CDR3 sequence reads: CASSSGTSGRINEQFF. The CDR3 DNA follows: TGCGCCAGCAGTTCCGGGACTAGCGGGAGGATCAATGAGCAGTTCTTC.

In regard to this clone: Other DNA sequences within the sample encode an identical CDR3. The chain recombines TRBV4-2 with TRBJ2-2, with D uncertain. The CDR3 totals 15 residues. Germline V lookup: CDR1 LGHNA, CDR2 YNFKEQ. Between the trimmed V and J ends, which lost 1 base and 1 base, there was a span of 7 bases. The CDR3 reads CASSQARGNTGELFF. CDR3 sequence (DNA): TGTGCCAGCAGCCAAGCAAGAGGGAACACCGGGGAGCTGTTTTTT.

The chain joins TRBV19 to TRBJ1-2; 9 positions match TRBD1. The length of the CDR3 is 16 residues. Germline CDR1 is LNHDA and CDR2 is SQIVND (reference sequence). With V trimmed by 5 bases and J by 3 bases, 10 bases remained unmatched. The CDR3 spells CASSASKTGGDYGYTF. CDR3 sequence (DNA): TGTGCCAGTAGTGCCTCTAAAACAGGGGGCGACTATGGCTACACCTTC.

The chain couples TRBV11-2 to TRBJ2-5; a weak D match, TRBD1 (5 bases). CDR1 and CDR2 (germline): SGHAT, FQNNGV. The V gene lost 0 bases and the J gene lost 4 bases, with 6 bases spanning the gap. The CDR3 has 13 residues. In nucleotides, the CDR3 is TGTGCCAGCAGCTTAGATAGGGGAGAGACCCAGTACTTC. Protein sequence: CASSLDRGETQYF.

V gene TRBV19 combines with J gene TRBJ2-1; 12 nucleotides agree with TRBD2. Germline CDR1 is LNHDA and CDR2 is SQIVND (reference sequence). The CDR3 loop spans 17 amino acids. J gave up 3 bases and V 6 bases, and 9 bases lay outside the gene matches. The CDR3 here is CASSAVLAGGFYNEQFF. The CDR3 nucleotides are TGTGCCAGTAGCGCCGTCCTAGCGGGGGGGTTCTACAATGAGCAGTTCTTC.

The chain carries TRBV12-2 and TRBJ2-5; TRBD2 reflects the table's D call only, with no check against the DNA. TRBV12-2 is classified as a pseudogene. This CDR3 has 20 amino acids. As DNA, the CDR3 is TGTGCAAGTCGCTTATGCCCAGCGGGTGAAGAGCAAGGCCTCCAAGAGACCCAGTACTTC. Protein sequence: CASRLCPAGEEQGLQETQYF.

This sequence joins TRBV5-1 and TRBJ1-1, with no clear D. Between the trimmed V and J ends, which lost 3 bases and 0 bases, there was a span of 6 bases. The germline V gene encodes CDR1 SGHRS and CDR2 YFSETQ. The CDR3 is 13 residues long. In nucleotides, the CDR3 is TGCGCCAGCAGCTCACAGATGAACACTGAAGCTTTCTTT. It encodes CASSSQMNTEAFF.

This clone was found once. V and J are TRBV27 and TRBJ2-7, with TRBD1 as a possible D gene (5 bases). The CDR3 spans 15 residues. Germline V gene lookup returns CDR1 MNHEY and CDR2 SMNVEV (reference sequence). V lost 3 bases to trimming and J lost 3 bases, with 15 bases between them. DNA of the CDR3: TGTGCCAGCAGTTTGGGCAGGGCCTCAAACTACGAGCAGTACTTC. This codes for CASSLGRASNYEQYF.

This chain connects TRBV5-1 to TRBJ1-2; 10 bases are a match to TRBD1. The CDR3 is 14 residues long. J gave up 4 bases and V 4 bases, and 4 bases lay outside the gene matches. Germline V CDR1 and CDR2: SGHRS, YFSETQ. DNA of the CDR3: TGCGCCAGCAGCCAGGGACAGGGGATCTATGGCTACACCTTC. Protein: CASSQGQGIYGYTF. Variable domain in full (rest from reference TRBV5-1 and TRBJ1-2): KAGVTQTPRYLIKTRGQQVTLSCSPISGHRSVSWYQQTPGQGLQFLFEYFSETQRNKGNFPGRFSGRQFSNSRSEMNVSTLELGDSALYLCASSQGQGIYGYTFGSGTRLTVV.

This clone was counted a single time. The chain joins TRBV5-5 to TRBJ2-3; tentative D call: TRBD1 (6 bases). This CDR3 has 16 residues. CDR1 and CDR2 (germline): SGHKS, YYEKEE (reference sequence). Trimming left V 4 bases short and J 2 bases short, with 17 bases between. In DNA, the CDR3 is TGTGCCAGCAGCCGCCCCCGGACAGAAATCACAGATACGCAGTATTTT. This encodes CASSRPRTEITDTQYF.

This clone showed up just once. The chain links TRBV10-3 to TRBJ2-1, with a tentative D call TRBD2 (5 bases). The V and J ends lost 4 bases and 5 bases respectively, with 18 bases between them. The V gene's germline CDR1 is ENHRY and CDR2 SYGVKD. The CDR3 loop spans 16 amino acids. Here the CDR3 reads CAISGEAEGRNNEQFF. CDR3 nucleotides: TGTGCCATCAGTGGAGAGGCAGAGGGTCGAAACAATGAGCAGTTCTTC.

The chain joins TRBV10-3 to TRBJ2-2; TRBD1 aligns across 7 bases. The trim removed 6 bases at V and 3 bases at J, leaving 7 bases unmatched. The CDR3 totals 15 residues. Germline CDR1 reads ENHRY; CDR2 reads SYGVKD. CDR3 in DNA: TGTGCCATCAGGAAAGTTGACAGGGACACCGGGGAGCTGTTTTTT. This gives the protein CAIRKVDRDTGELFF.

This chain uses TRBV5-3 with TRBJ1-3; maybe TRBD1 (5 bases). TRBV5-3 is classed as an ORF, of uncertain function. The ends were cut back, 8 bases at V and 0 bases at J, with 9 bases in the middle. This CDR3 spans 13 amino acids. The CDR3 loop reads CASPTASGNTIYF. CDR3 DNA sequence: TGTGCCAGCCCGACAGCCTCTGGAAACACCATATATTTT.

The J gene is TRBJ2-7, the V gene TRBV18, with TRBD1 matching over 11 bases. After removal of 4 bases from V and 6 bases from J, the junction contained 5 bases not matched to a gene. The CDR3 loop spans 14 amino acids. Germline V lookup: CDR1 KGHSH, CDR2 LQKENI. CDR3 residues: CASSRGQGESEQYF. The CDR3 DNA follows: TGTGCCAGCTCACGGGGACAGGGGGAAAGCGAGCAGTACTTC.